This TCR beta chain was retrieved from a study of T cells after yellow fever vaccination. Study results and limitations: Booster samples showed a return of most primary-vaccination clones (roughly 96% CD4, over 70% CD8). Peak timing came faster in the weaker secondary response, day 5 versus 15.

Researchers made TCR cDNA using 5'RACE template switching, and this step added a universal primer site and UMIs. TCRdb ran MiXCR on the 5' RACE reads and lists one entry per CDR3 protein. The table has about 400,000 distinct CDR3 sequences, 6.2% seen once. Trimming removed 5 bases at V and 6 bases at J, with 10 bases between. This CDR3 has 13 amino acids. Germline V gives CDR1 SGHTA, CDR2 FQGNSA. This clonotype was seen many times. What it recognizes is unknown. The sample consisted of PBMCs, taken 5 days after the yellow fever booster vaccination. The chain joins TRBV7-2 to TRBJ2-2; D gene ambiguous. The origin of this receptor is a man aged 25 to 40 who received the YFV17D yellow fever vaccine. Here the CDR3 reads CASSPFAAGELFF. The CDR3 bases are TGTGCCAGCAGCCCCTTCGCTGCCGGGGAGCTGTTTTTT.